The entry below gives a single T cell receptor (beta chain) sequence along with its context. The antigen is undetermined. As TCR cDNA was made by 5'RACE template switching, a universal primer site and UMIs were added. TCRdb re-analysed the 5' RACE reads in MiXCR, keeping a single row per CDR3 protein. The table includes hundreds of thousands of distinct CDR3 sequences, around an eighth detected once. These data belong to a study of T cells after yellow fever vaccination. Study summary: SMART-Seq v4 Ultra Low Input served to prepare low-cell-number fractions. Whole-study findings and limits: Booster sampling recovered most clones from primary vaccination (approximately 97% CD4, roughly 88% CD8). Few clonotypes appeared in both CD4 and CD8 compartments.

The source material was PBMCs, sampled on the day of the yellow fever booster vaccination. The source of this sequence is a man aged 25 to 40 who received the YFV17D yellow fever vaccine.

Here the CDR3 DNA reads TGTGCCAGCAGTTACTCCGGGACTAGCTTGACCTACGAGCAGTACTTC. As protein: CASSYSGTSLTYEQYF. This chain links TRBV6-5 with TRBJ2-7; 9 positions agree with TRBD2. CDR3 size: 16 residues. Germline CDR1 and CDR2: MNHEY and SVGAGI. V lost 0 bases, J lost 2 bases, and 5 bases stayed unmatched.